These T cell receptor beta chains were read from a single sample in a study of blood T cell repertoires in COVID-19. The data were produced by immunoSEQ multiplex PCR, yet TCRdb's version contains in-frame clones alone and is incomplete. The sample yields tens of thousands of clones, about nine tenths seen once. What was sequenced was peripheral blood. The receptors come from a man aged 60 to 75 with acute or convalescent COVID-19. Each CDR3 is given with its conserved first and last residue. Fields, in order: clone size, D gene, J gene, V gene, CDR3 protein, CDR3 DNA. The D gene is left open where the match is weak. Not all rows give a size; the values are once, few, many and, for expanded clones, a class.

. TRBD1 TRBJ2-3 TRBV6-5 CASSRDSPTNTQYF TGTGCCAGCAGTCGGGACAGCCCCACGAATACGCAGTATTTT
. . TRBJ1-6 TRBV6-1 CASSEGRRGGLISPLHF TGTGCCAGCAGTGAAGGGAGGAGGGGGGGGCTTATTTCACCCCTCCACTTT
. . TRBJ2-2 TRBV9 CASSVGHDTGELFF TGTGCCAGCAGCGTTGGACATGACACCGGGGAGCTGTTTTTT
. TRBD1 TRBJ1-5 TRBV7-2 CASSFSDRYGQPQHF TGTGCCAGCAGCTTCTCGGACAGGTATGGACAGCCCCAGCATTTT
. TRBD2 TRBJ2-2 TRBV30 CAWSPKRGGNTGELFF TGTGCCTGGAGCCCAAAGCGGGGGGGGAACACCGGGGAGCTGTTTTTT
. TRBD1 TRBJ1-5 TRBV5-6 CASSFLDRADQPQHF TGTGCCAGCAGCTTTCTCGACAGGGCAGATCAGCCCCAGCATTTT
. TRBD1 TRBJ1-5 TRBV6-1 CASSASRTGSYSNQPQHF TGTGCCAGCAGTGCCTCTAGGACAGGGAGTTATAGCAATCAGCCCCAGCATTTT
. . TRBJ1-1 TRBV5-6 CASSSEEPLSGAFF TGTGCCAGCAGCTCCGAGGAGCCCCTCAGTGGAGCTTTCTTT
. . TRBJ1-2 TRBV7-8 CASSLQSYGYTF TGTGCCAGCAGCCTACAGAGTTATGGCTACACCTTC
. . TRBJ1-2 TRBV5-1 CASSGGLGGYGYTF TGCGCCAGCAGCGGAGGACTAGGAGGCTATGGCTACACCTTC
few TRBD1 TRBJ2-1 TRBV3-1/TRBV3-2 CASSFTGGKTFPSYNEQFF TGTGCCAGCAGCTTTACAGGGGGAAAAACCTTCCCCTCCTACAATGAGCAGTTCTTC
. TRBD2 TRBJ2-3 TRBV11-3 CASSLQAGGTDTQYF TGTGCCAGCAGCTTACAAGCGGGGGGCACAGATACGCAGTATTTT
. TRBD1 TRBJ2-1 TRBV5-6 CASSLEPGTGVHEQFF TGTGCCAGCAGCTTGGAACCCGGGACAGGGGTCCATGAGCAGTTCTTC
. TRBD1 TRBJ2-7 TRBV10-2 CASSDRDRGPTYEQYF TGCGCCAGCAGTGATAGGGACAGGGGCCCTACCTACGAGCAGTACTTC
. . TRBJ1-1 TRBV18 CASSHTENTEAFF TGTGCCAGCTCACACACAGAGAACACTGAAGCTTTCTTT
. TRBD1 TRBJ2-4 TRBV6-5 CASSYLGQGGLNIQYF TGTGCCAGCAGTTACCTCGGACAGGGGGGTTTAAACATTCAGTACTTC
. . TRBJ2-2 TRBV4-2 CASSQEGRGAGELFF TGTGCCAGCAGCCAAGAGGGGAGGGGGGCCGGGGAGCTGTTTTTT
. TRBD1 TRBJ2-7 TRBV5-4 CASSLPGTADYEQYF TGTGCCAGCAGCCTTCCCGGGACAGCTGACTACGAGCAGTACTTC
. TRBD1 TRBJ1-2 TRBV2 CASRGQGIYGYTF TGTGCCAGCAGGGGACAGGGAATATATGGCTACACCTTC
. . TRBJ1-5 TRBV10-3 CAISDSGNQPQHF TGTGCCATCAGTGATTCAGGCAATCAGCCCCAGCATTTT
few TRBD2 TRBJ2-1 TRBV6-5 CASSYRTSGGNNEQFF TGTGCCAGCAGTTACCGGACTAGCGGGGGTAACAATGAGCAGTTCTTC
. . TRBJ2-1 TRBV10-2 CASIRQGSSYNEQFF TGCGCCAGCATTAGGCAGGGAAGCTCCTACAATGAGCAGTTCTTC
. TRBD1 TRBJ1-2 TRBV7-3 CASSLTGQGVSGYTF TGTGCCAGCAGCTTAACGGGGCAGGGGGTCAGTGGCTACACCTTC
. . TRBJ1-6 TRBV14 CASSQNSHSPLHF TGTGCCAGCAGCCAGAACAGTCATTCACCCCTCCACTTT
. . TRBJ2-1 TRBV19 CASKPRLGSSYNEQFF TGTGCCAGTAAACCCCGCTTGGGGAGCTCCTACAATGAGCAGTTCTTC
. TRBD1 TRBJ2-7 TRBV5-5 CASSSNVATGRHEQYF TGTGCCAGCAGCTCCAACGTCGCGACAGGGCGGCACGAGCAGTACTTC
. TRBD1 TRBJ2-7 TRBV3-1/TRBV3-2 CASSPLPGQGSIEQYF TGTGCCAGCAGCCCCCTTCCGGGACAGGGGAGTATCGAGCAGTACTTC
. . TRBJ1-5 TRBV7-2 CASSLELYSNQPQHF TGTGCCAGCAGCTTAGAACTTTATAGCAATCAGCCCCAGCATTTT
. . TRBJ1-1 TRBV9 CASSGRDTRGTEAFF TGTGCCAGCAGCGGACGGGACACCCGAGGCACTGAAGCTTTCTTT
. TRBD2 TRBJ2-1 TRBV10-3 CAISESVLAGGSNEQFF TGTGCCATCAGTGAGTCAGTGCTAGCGGGGGGCTCTAATGAGCAGTTCTTC
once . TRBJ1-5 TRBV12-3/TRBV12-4 CASRAGYQPQHF TGTGCCAGCAGGGCAGGGTATCAGCCCCAGCATTTT
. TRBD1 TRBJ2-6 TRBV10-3 CATGTAGANVLTF TGTGCCACCGGGACAGCTGGGGCCAACGTCCTGACTTTC
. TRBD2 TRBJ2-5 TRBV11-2 CASSPRLAEETQYF TGTGCCAGCAGCCCCCGTCTAGCGGAAGAGACCCAGTACTTC
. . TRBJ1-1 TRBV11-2 CASSLGGRDTEAFF TGTGCCAGCAGCTTAGGAGGGCGCGACACTGAAGCTTTCTTT
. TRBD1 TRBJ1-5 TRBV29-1 CSPLGDRSNQPQHF TGCAGCCCCTTGGGGGACAGGAGTAATCAGCCCCAGCATTTT
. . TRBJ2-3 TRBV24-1 CATSDPQGLSGTDTQYF TGTGCCACCAGTGACCCGCAGGGGTTAAGTGGCACAGATACGCAGTATTTT
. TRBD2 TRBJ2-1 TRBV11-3 CASSPGGRGGHSYNEQFF TGTGCCAGCAGCCCCGGCGGGCGGGGGGGCCACTCCTACAATGAGCAGTTCTTC
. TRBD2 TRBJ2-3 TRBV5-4 CASNMRGGLGDTQYF TGTGCCAGCAACATGCGGGGGGGCCTGGGAGATACGCAGTATTTT
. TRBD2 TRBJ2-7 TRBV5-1 CASSWSGDEQYF TGCGCCAGCAGCTGGAGCGGGGACGAGCAGTACTTC
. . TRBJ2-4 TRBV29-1 CSVEDIQYF TGCAGCGTGGAGGACATTCAGTACTTC
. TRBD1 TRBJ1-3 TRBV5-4 CASSTGTGLRLDIIYF TGTGCCAGCAGCACGGGGACAGGTCTACGGTTAGACATCATATATTTT
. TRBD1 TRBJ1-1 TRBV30 CAWSTPRWTGEYTEAFF TGTGCCTGGAGTACACCTCGTTGGACAGGGGAGTACACTGAAGCTTTCTTT
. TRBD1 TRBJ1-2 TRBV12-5 CASGLSRGLYGYTF TGTGCTAGTGGTTTGTCCAGGGGGCTCTATGGCTACACCTTC
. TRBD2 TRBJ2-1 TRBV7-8 CASSLGTLAGGQNEQFF TGTGCCAGCAGCTTAGGTACCCTAGCGGGGGGGCAAAATGAGCAGTTCTTC
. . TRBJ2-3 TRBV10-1 CASSEEDRPPDTQYF TGCGCCAGCAGTGAGGAGGACAGACCTCCCGATACGCAGTATTTT
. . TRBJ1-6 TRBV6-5 CASSSRQSSPLHF TGTGCCAGCAGTTCCCGACAGTCCTCACCCCTCCACTTT
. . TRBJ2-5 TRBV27 CASSFRQGETQYF TGTGCCAGCAGTTTCCGGCAGGGAGAGACCCAGTACTTC
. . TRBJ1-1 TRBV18 CASSMAQNTEAFF TGTGCCAGCTCTATGGCCCAAAACACTGAAGCTTTCTTT
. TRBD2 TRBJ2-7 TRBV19 CASSRGVVSYEQYF TGTGCCAGTAGTCGGGGGGTGGTCTCCTACGAGCAGTACTTC
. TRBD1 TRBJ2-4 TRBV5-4 CASSPGQGYVRNIQYF TGTGCCAGCAGCCCCGGACAGGGATACGTCCGAAACATTCAGTACTTC
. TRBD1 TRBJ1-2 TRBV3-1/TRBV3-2 CASSPTGTNYGYTF TGTGCCAGCAGTCCGACAGGGACTAACTATGGCTACACCTTC
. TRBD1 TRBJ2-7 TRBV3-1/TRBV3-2 CASSQITGTGVAYEQYF TGTGCCAGCAGCCAAATTACCGGGACAGGGGTTGCGTACGAGCAGTACTTC
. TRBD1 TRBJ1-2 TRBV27 CASSLSIPGTGGIGYTF TGTGCCAGCAGTTTATCTATCCCCGGGACAGGGGGTATCGGCTACACCTTC